These T cell receptor beta chains were read from a single sample in a study of blood T cell repertoires in COVID-19. Data came from immunoSEQ multiplex PCR; TCRdb stores just in-frame clones and leaves some out. Altogether 150,000 to 200,000 clones are present, under 85% being singletons, with the ten largest covering 10% to 15%. The sequencing sample was made of PBMCs or T cells enriched from blood (not recorded which). These receptor sequences come from a man between 50 and 59 years old who had recovered from COVID-19. Each CDR3 is given with its conserved first and last residue. A D gene is named only where the DNA matches it firmly. Only some rows state a clone size, as once, few, many or a class for expanded clones.

TRBJ1-3 | TRBV7-9 | NA | NA | TGTGCCAGCAGCTTATCAGTCTCTGGAAACACCATATATTTT | CASSLSVSGNTIYF
TRBJ1-5 | TRBV6-5 | TRBD1 | NA | TGTGCCAGCAGACAGGGGCTCAGCAATCAGCCCCAGCATTTT | CASRQGLSNQPQHF
TRBJ2-3 | TRBV9 | NA | NA | TGTGCCAGCAGCGTCGAAACTAGCACAGATACGCAGTATTTT | CASSVETSTDTQYF
TRBJ2-7 | TRBV19 | NA | NA | TGTGCCAGTAGTATGACACCGTCCTACGAGCAGTACTTC | CASSMTPSYEQYF
TRBJ2-7 | TRBV23-1 | NA | NA | TGCGCCAGCAGTCAACCGGGTCTCTACGAGCAGTACTTC | CASSQPGLYEQYF
TRBJ2-5 | TRBV5-4 | NA | NA | TGTGCCAGCAGCGAGACCGGGTACAACCAAGAGACCCAGTACTTC | CASSETGYNQETQYF
TRBJ2-1 | TRBV24-1 | NA | NA | TGTGCCACCAGTGATCCTGCCCGGTTACTGTTCTTC | CATSDPARLLFF
TRBJ2-7 | TRBV5-1 | NA | NA | TGCGCCAGCGCTGCCCCGGACCGGGGGGCTGGCTACGAGCAGTACTTC | CASAAPDRGAGYEQYF
TRBJ1-5 | TRBV10-3 | TRBD1 | NA | TGTGCCATCAGTGGGACAGGGACTAATCAGCCCCAGCATTTT | CAISGTGTNQPQHF
TRBJ2-2 | TRBV7-9 | NA | many | TGTGCCAGCAGCTTTCGTGGGGGGGCCCGTGTCGGGGAGCTGTTTTTT | CASSFRGGARVGELFF
TRBJ1-1 | TRBV29-1 | NA | NA | TGCAGCGTTGCGGGACAAATGAACACTGAAGCTTTCTTT | CSVAGQMNTEAFF
TRBJ1-4 | TRBV4-1 | NA | NA | TGCGCCAGCAGCCACGGCCAAAGGGCAGGGGCGGAAAATGAAAAACTGTTTTTT | CASSHGQRAGAENEKLFF
TRBJ1-2 | TRBV7-9 | TRBD1 | NA | TGTGCCAGCAGCGAGCCGGACAGGGGGTCCTTAGCTAACTATGGCTACACCTTC | CASSEPDRGSLANYGYTF
TRBJ1-5 | TRBV5-8 | NA | NA | TGTGCCAGCATCCCGCGCGGCTATAGCAATCAGCCCCAGCATTTT | CASIPRGYSNQPQHF
TRBJ1-1 | TRBV18 | NA | once | TGTGCCAGCTCGCCCCAGGGGGAAGCTTTCTTT | CASSPQGEAFF
TRBJ2-7 | TRBV7-9 | TRBD1 | once | TGTGCCAGCAGCTTACCGACAGGGATCTCCTACGAGCAGTACTTC | CASSLPTGISYEQYF
TRBJ1-5 | TRBV15 | TRBD1 | once | TGTGCCACCAGCAGAGTGGGACAGGGAGGGGGTCCCCAGCATTTT | CATSRVGQGGGPQHF
TRBJ1-5 | TRBV7-2 | NA | NA | TGTGCCAGCAGTATGGGCACCTTCTTTAATCAGCCCCAGCATTTT | CASSMGTFFNQPQHF
TRBJ2-2 | TRBV29-1 | TRBD2 | NA | TGCAGCGTTGAAGAGATCCCAGACGAGCGGGGGCTCACCGGGGAGCTGTTTTTT | CSVEEIPDERGLTGELFF
TRBJ1-2 | TRBV5-1 | TRBD1 | NA | TGCGCCAGCAGCTCCTCAGGGGGCGACTATGGCTACACCTTC | CASSSSGGDYGYTF
TRBJ2-1 | TRBV11-2 | NA | NA | TGTGCCAGCAGCTTAGACAGGGGGGTAAATGAGCAGTTCTTC | CASSLDRGVNEQFF
TRBJ1-2 | TRBV19 | TRBD1 | NA | TGTGCCAGTAGCGCCCCAGGGGGCGCAGGTGGCTACACCTTC | CASSAPGGAGGYTF
TRBJ1-4 | TRBV10-2 | TRBD1 | once | TGCGCCAGCAGTGATGGGACAGGAATTAATGAAAAACTGTTTTTT | CASSDGTGINEKLFF
TRBJ2-2 | TRBV25-1 | NA | NA | TGTGCCAGCAGTGAAACTAGGGTAAACACCGGGGAGCTGTTTTTT | CASSETRVNTGELFF
TRBJ1-2 | TRBV4-3 | NA | NA | TGCGCCAGCAGCCAAGATTTTCGGGGTAGCTATGGCTACACCTTC | CASSQDFRGSYGYTF
TRBJ2-2 | TRBV5-1 | NA | NA | TGCGCCAGCAGCTTGGCTGGGGCGGCCGGGGAGCTGTTTTTT | CASSLAGAAGELFF
TRBJ1-3 | TRBV27 | NA | NA | TGTGCCAGCAGTTTTGCGTCTTTCTCTGGAAACACCATATATTTT | CASSFASFSGNTIYF
TRBJ1-1 | TRBV5-6 | NA | NA | TGTGCCAGCAGCTTTCGCGGGGGGAAAGCTTTCTTT | CASSFRGGKAFF
TRBJ2-3 | TRBV5-1 | NA | NA | TGCGCCAGCAGCCTCACAGATACGCAGTATTTT | CASSLTDTQYF
TRBJ1-5 | TRBV4-2 | NA | NA | TGTGCCAGCAGCCCCCGACAGTTAAGCAATCAGCCCCAGCATTTT | CASSPRQLSNQPQHF
TRBJ1-6 | TRBV5-1 | NA | NA | TGCGCCAGCGGTCGGATCGGCGGGTCACCCCTCCACTTT | CASGRIGGSPLHF
TRBJ1-2 | TRBV21-1 | NA | few | TGTGCCAGCAGCACAGACAGGGACGGCTACACCTTC | CASSTDRDGYTF
TRBJ1-6 | TRBV19 | NA | NA | TGTGCCAGTAGTATAGATGGCACAGTTAATTCACCCCTCCACTTT | CASSIDGTVNSPLHF
TRBJ2-7 | TRBV19 | NA | NA | TGTGCCAGTAGTAAAGGGGACTCCTACGAGCAGTACTTC | CASSKGDSYEQYF
TRBJ2-3 | TRBV6-5 | NA | NA | TGTGCCAGCAGGCAAACCGGGACACCCACAGATACGCAGTATTTT | CASRQTGTPTDTQYF
TRBJ1-4 | TRBV10-3 | NA | NA | TGTGCCATCAGTCCCGCAGGTCCCAATGAAAAACTGTTTTTT | CAISPAGPNEKLFF
TRBJ1-3 | TRBV3-1/TRBV3-2 | NA | NA | TGTGCCAGCAGCGAAGGGTCACACCGCTCTGGAAACACCATATATTTT | CASSEGSHRSGNTIYF
TRBJ2-1 | TRBV6-4 | TRBD1 | NA | TGTGCCAGCAGTGCCCGGACAGGGGATGGGAATGAGCAGTTCTTC | CASSARTGDGNEQFF
TRBJ2-5 | TRBV29-1 | NA | NA | TGCAGCGTCGCAAGACAGGCCTTGTGGGCCGTGGGGGAGACCCAGTACTTC | CSVARQALWAVGETQYF
TRBJ2-5 | TRBV29-1 | TRBD2 | once | TGCAGCGTTGGTAGTAGCGGGGGGTACCAAGAGACCCAGTACTTC | CSVGSSGGYQETQYF
TRBJ1-1 | TRBV4-3 | TRBD1 | NA | TGCGCCAGCAGCCAGGACAGGGGGCGAGGCACTGAAGCTTTCTTT | CASSQDRGRGTEAFF
TRBJ2-5 | TRBV7-9 | NA | NA | TGTGCCAGCAGCCTGGGCGGGACAGCCCAAGAGACCCAGTACTTC | CASSLGGTAQETQYF
TRBJ1-5 | TRBV6-5 | NA | NA | TGTGCCAGCAGTCGGGAGGGGAGCAATCAGCCCCAGCATTTT | CASSREGSNQPQHF
TRBJ2-2 | TRBV29-1 | NA | once | TGCAGCGTCCTACGCCCCCCACTCAGGGATAGAGGCACCGGGGAGCTGTTTTTT | CSVLRPPLRDRGTGELFF
TRBJ1-3 | TRBV6-5 | NA | NA | TGTGCCAGCAGTTACGGTGAGGCTGGAAACACCATATATTTT | CASSYGEAGNTIYF
TRBJ1-1 | TRBV5-1 | NA | NA | TGCGCCAGCAGCGCCGGACAGATCATGAACACTGAAGCTTTCTTT | CASSAGQIMNTEAFF
TRBJ2-7 | TRBV5-4 | TRBD1 | few | TGTGCCAGCAGCTTGGGACAGGGGAAATACGAGCAGTACTTC | CASSLGQGKYEQYF